A selection of T cell receptor beta chains follows, all from one sample in a study of blood T cell repertoires in COVID-19. Here immunoSEQ multiplex PCR was the method, and the copy in TCRdb shows in-frame clones only, minus some. The repertoire holds a few hundred thousand clones, with nearly 90% as singletons. Material for sequencing was PBMCs or T cells enriched from blood (not recorded which). These receptors were obtained from a woman aged 25 to 39 who had recovered from COVID-19. The CDR3 runs from the conserved cysteine through the conserved F or W. A D gene is named only where the DNA matches it firmly. Part of the rows lack a size; the others show once, few, many or a class for expanded clones.

cdr3_nt cdr3_aa j_call d_call clone_size v_call cdr3_length
TGTGCCAGTAGTATTACCGGGGGTTCTAGCAATCAGCCCCAGCATTTT CASSITGGSSNQPQHF TRBJ1-5 . . TRBV19 16
TGTGCCAGCAGCTTCTTATCTAGGCAGGGGAACAATCAGCCCCAGCATTTT CASSFLSRQGNNQPQHF TRBJ1-5 . . TRBV7-2 17
TGCAGCGTCTCAAGAGGGAGTCAGCAAGAAGCTTTCTTT CSVSRGSQQEAFF TRBJ1-1 . . TRBV29-1 13
TGCGCCAGCAGTCTAGGGGGTTTAGAGACCCAGTACTTC CASSLGGLETQYF TRBJ2-5 . . TRBV5-1 13
TGTGCCAGCAGCTTCCGGGGGGGGGCCAATGAGCAGTTCTTC CASSFRGGANEQFF TRBJ2-1 TRBD2 . TRBV7-2 14
TGCGCCAGCAGCGAAAAAGGACAGGCCGGTAGGGATTACTTC CASSEKGQAGRDYF TRBJ2-7 TRBD1 . TRBV10-2 14
TGTGCCAGCAGCTTACCCGCGAACACCGGGGAGCTGTTTTTT CASSLPANTGELFF TRBJ2-2 . once TRBV7-9 14
TGTGCCAGCAGCTTATCCCAAACAGGAGTCTATGGCTACACCTTC CASSLSQTGVYGYTF TRBJ1-2 . . TRBV7-8 15
TGTGCCAGCAGCCTGGGACATCTTGGGAACACTGAAGCTTTCTTT CASSLGHLGNTEAFF TRBJ1-1 . . TRBV5-8 15
TGCAGCGGTCTAGAGGGCTTTAGCACTGAAGCTTTCTTT CSGLEGFSTEAFF TRBJ1-1 . once TRBV29-1 13
TGCGCCAGCAGTGTACTCCCCCTGTTCTACACTGAAGCTTTCTTT CASSVLPLFYTEAFF TRBJ1-1 . . TRBV10-1 15
TGTGCCAGCAGCCAGGGTTCGACAGAGAACACTGAAGCTTTCTTT CASSQGSTENTEAFF TRBJ1-1 . . TRBV4-2 15
TGTGCCAGCAGCGCCGGACAGGGAGCTGGGTACGAGCAGTACTTC CASSAGQGAGYEQYF TRBJ2-7 TRBD1 . TRBV9 15
TGCGCCAGCAGCCAAGTTCCTTCCTTCTCTGGAAACACCATATATTTT CASSQVPSFSGNTIYF TRBJ1-3 . . TRBV4-1 16
TGTGCCTGGAGTGCCGTGGGGGAGGGTTCAAATGGCTACACCTTC CAWSAVGEGSNGYTF TRBJ1-2 . . TRBV30 15
TGTGCCAGCAGCTTCTCCGGGACATCGGCGGGCTACACCTTC CASSFSGTSAGYTF TRBJ1-2 . . TRBV7-2 14
TGTGCCAGCAGCGTAGTGGGACAGGGGGCCTACGAGCAGTACTTC CASSVVGQGAYEQYF TRBJ2-7 TRBD1 . TRBV9 15
TGCGCCAGCAGCAATCGACAGAAGGATCAGCCCCAGCATTTT CASSNRQKDQPQHF TRBJ1-5 . . TRBV10-2 14
TGCGCCAGCATGTCCGGGAACATGAACACTGAAGCTTTCTTT CASMSGNMNTEAFF TRBJ1-1 . . TRBV5-1 14
TGTGCCAGCAGTTTGCTGGCGACAGGGGCACACTATGGCTACACCTTC CASSLLATGAHYGYTF TRBJ1-2 TRBD1 . TRBV27 16
TGTGCCTGGAGGGATACCTCGGGGGCCCAGCATTTT CAWRDTSGAQHF TRBJ1-5 . . TRBV30 12
TGTGCCAGCACGGGACAGGGCTTCAATCAGCCCCAGCATTTT CASTGQGFNQPQHF TRBJ1-5 TRBD1 . TRBV6-5 14
TGTGCCAGCAGGTCCGGGGGGGGAAATTCACCCCTCCACTTT CASRSGGGNSPLHF TRBJ1-6 . . TRBV27 14
TGTGCCAGCAGTGAAGACGGCAGGGAGGTTGGCTACACCTTC CASSEDGREVGYTF TRBJ1-2 . . TRBV6-1 14
TGTGCCAGCAGCCGGGGACTACCCGTGGGCGAGCAGTACTTC CASSRGLPVGEQYF TRBJ2-7 TRBD2 . TRBV6-5 14
TGTGCCAGCAGCTTGGGTCGACAGGGAGGCACTGAAGCTTTCTTT CASSLGRQGGTEAFF TRBJ1-1 TRBD1 . TRBV5-6 15
TGTGCCAGCAGTGAATCTGACAGTAGCAGCTCCTACAATGAGCAGTTCTTC CASSESDSSSSYNEQFF TRBJ2-1 . . TRBV6-4 17